This entry concerns a single TCR beta chain. The antigen remains unidentified. TCRdb reanalysed the 5' RACE reads using MiXCR and keeps one entry per CDR3 protein. This table has under 200,000 distinct CDR3 sequences, 30% to 35% appearing once. This sample was included in a study of T-cell memory formation after mild COVID-19. As for the study in general: In these data, TCR clusters were largely donor specific. Overall study results and limits: Day 15 to 85 contracting clones showed balanced CD4/CD8; day 15 to 37 expanders favored CD4+.

V lost 4 bases and J 10 bases, leaving 18 bases between the germline ends. Germline-derived CDR1 and CDR2 are KGHDR and SFDVKD. The CDR3 runs to 14 residues. The sample was PBMCs or a T cell subset sorted from them (not recorded which). V is TRBV24-1 and J is TRBJ1-1, with D hard to call. The TCR originated in an adult woman who had mild COVID-19 (a few samples of this study predate the infection). Cell type and time point are not known. CDR3 in DNA: TGTGCCACCAGTGACTCGACTGACACCTCGAGAGCTTTCTTT. Translating gives CATSDSTDTSRAFF.